These 31 T cell receptor beta chains share one sample of origin, sequenced in a study of shared clonotypes between healthy human individuals. Produced via immunoSEQ multiplex PCR; TCRdb's table is partial and in-frame only. This sample carries about 490,000 clones, around 80% of them seen once, and the ten largest clones take about 12%. The sequenced material came from PBMCs. Source of these receptors: a woman aged 40 to 55 in good health. Some clones in this sample may be carry-over from other donors' samples.

The chain joins TRBV13 to TRBJ2-2; D gene unclear. The CDR3 has 13 amino acids. Germline CDR1 and CDR2: PRHDT and FYEKMQ (reference sequence). Between the trimmed V and J ends, which lost 2 bases and 6 bases, there was a span of 7 bases. CDR3 residues: CASSLRFSGELFF. The CDR3 DNA is TGTGCCAGCAGCTTAAGGTTTTCCGGGGAGCTGTTTTTT.

This chain joins TRBV5-5 and TRBJ1-2; D unresolved. The CDR3 covers 11 residues. Trimming removed 0 bases at V and 4 bases at J, with 1 base between. Germline V gene lookup returns CDR1 SGHKS and CDR2 YYEKEE (reference sequence). The DNA of the CDR3 is TGTGCCAGCAGCTTGGCCTATGGCTACACCTTC. Amino acid sequence: CASSLAYGYTF.

This chain joins TRBV6-5 and TRBJ1-1; D is uncertain. CDR1 MNHEY and CDR2 SVGAGI come from the germline V gene. The CDR3 is 12 amino acids. The germline V and J ends were trimmed by 4 bases and 10 bases, with 13 bases remaining between them. The CDR3 coding sequence is TGTGCCAGCAGTTCGACCCCGGAGGGAGCTTTCTTT. It yields the protein CASSSTPEGAFF.

This clone was detected ten times or more. The gene calls are TRBV2 and TRBJ1-2, with 8 bases aligning to TRBD1. The V segment lost 6 bases and the J segment 7 bases; nucleotides outside the gene matches: 7. Germline CDR1 is SNHLY and CDR2 is FYNNEI. The CDR3 totals 13 residues. In DNA, the CDR3 is TGTGCCAGCAGCGGGCAGGGGGCAGGTGGCTACACCTTC. Translation: CASSGQGAGGYTF.

The chain recombines TRBV6-1 with TRBJ2-7, with 11 positions matching TRBD2. The CDR3 is made up of 14 amino acids. V gave up 5 bases and J gave up 6 bases; unmatched junction bases: 6. The germline V gene encodes CDR1 MNHNS and CDR2 SASEGT. CDR3 nucleotide sequence: TGTGCCAGCAGTTTAGCGGGAGGGCCGGGCGAGCAGTACTTC. Its protein product is CASSLAGGPGEQYF.

The chain has TRBV4-1 and TRBJ2-5, with D hard to call. The tail of the sequence fits TRBJ2-7 better, so the J call may be wrong. CDR3 length equals 13 residues. Germline CDR1 MGHRA, CDR2 YSYEKL. Here the CDR3 reads CASSQGSGGEQYF. CDR3 nucleotides: TGCGCCAGCAGCCAAGGGTCGGGTGGCGAGCAGTACTTC.

About this clone: Other DNA sequences in the sample encode the same CDR3. The chain links TRBV28 to TRBJ2-7, with 12 bases matching TRBD2. J lost 1 base, V lost 5 bases, and 3 bases had no gene match. Looked up from germline, CDR1 is MDHEN and CDR2 is SYDVKM. The CDR3 covers 15 residues. This CDR3 is CASSPGLAGSYEQYF. CDR3 nucleotide sequence: TGTGCCAGCAGTCCAGGACTAGCGGGGTCCTACGAGCAGTACTTC.

The chain carries TRBV30 and TRBJ1-2; TRBD1 agrees at 8 bases. The V segment lost 3 bases and the J segment 4 bases; nucleotides outside the gene matches: 4. The CDR3 is made up of 13 amino acids. From germline, CDR1 is GTSNPN and CDR2 SVGIG (reference sequence). The CDR3 DNA reads TGTGCCTGGAGGACGGGACAGGTCTATGGCTACACCTTC. It specifies CAWRTGQVYGYTF. Full variable domain (missing parts from reference TRBV30 and TRBJ1-2): SQTIHQWPATLVQPVGSPLSLECTVEGTSNPNLYWYRQAAGRGLQLLFYSVGIGQISSEVPQNLSASRPQDRQFILSSKKLLLSDSGFYLCAWRTGQVYGYTFGSGTRLTVV.

Here the CDR3 DNA reads TGTGCCAGCAGCGTAGGAGCTAGCTCTAGCACAGATACGCAGTATTTT. Its protein product is CASSVGASSSTDTQYF. The rearrangement uses TRBV9 and TRBJ2-3; weak D call: TRBD2 (5 bases). V lost 0 bases and J lost 0, with 11 bases in between. This CDR3 contains 16 residues. CDR1 and CDR2 from the germline V gene are SGDLS and YYNGEE.

This clone was seen only once. The chain recombines TRBV10-3 with TRBJ1-1; the D is unclear. Germline CDR1 and CDR2: ENHRY and SYGVKD. The CDR3 contains 14 residues. Trimming removed 10 bases from V and 1 base from J, with 16 bases in between. CDR3 bases: TGTGCCACCTGCCCGGCAGCAGGGAACACTGAAGCTTTCTTT. Encoded protein: CATCPAAGNTEAFF.

This clone has only a few counts. This sequence joins TRBV7-6 and TRBJ2-5; D is ambiguous. Germline loops: CDR1 SGHVS, CDR2 FNYEAQ. CDR3 length: 13 residues. Trimming pared 8 bases from V and 5 bases from J, leaving 15 bases between. CDR3: CASGSGPRETQYF. The CDR3 nucleotides are TGTGCCAGCGGGTCTGGACCGAGGGAGACCCAGTACTTC.

The gene calls are TRBV7-9 and TRBJ2-1; 15 nucleotides match TRBD2. With V trimmed by 7 bases and J by 7 bases, 2 bases remained unmatched. The CDR3 runs 14 residues. CDR1 is SEHNR, CDR2 FQNEAQ, per germline (reference sequence). CDR3 sequence reads: CASTGTSGRNEQFF. The CDR3 DNA reads TGTGCCAGCACTGGGACTAGCGGGAGGAATGAGCAGTTCTTC.

The table lists this clone with a few counts. The chain has TRBV19 and TRBJ1-5, with 7 positions matching TRBD1. This CDR3 has 13 residues. After removal of 8 bases from V and 2 bases from J, the junction contained 3 bases not matched to a gene. The germline V gene has CDR1 LNHDA and CDR2 SQIVND (reference sequence). In DNA, the CDR3 is TGTGCCAGTGGGGGGACAGGCAATCAGCCCCAGCATTTT. Amino acids: CASGGTGNQPQHF.

This chain joins TRBV10-3 and TRBJ1-5, with D uncertain. The CDR3 is made up of 12 amino acids. V was trimmed by 6 bases and J by 5 bases, leaving 8 bases between them. The germline gives CDR1 ENHRY, CDR2 SYGVKD. The CDR3 DNA follows: TGTGCCATCAGCCCCAGCGATCAGCCCCAGCATTTT. Protein: CAISPSDQPQHF.

The chain has TRBV25-1 and TRBJ1-1; D call uncertain. V was pared by 7 bases and J by 2 bases, with 14 bases between. Per germline, CDR1 MGHDK and CDR2 SYGVNS. The CDR3 is 14 amino acids. The CDR3: CASNPGRGNTEAFF. The CDR3 DNA is TGTGCCAGCAACCCCGGACGGGGAAACACTGAAGCTTTCTTT.

A word on this clone: Within the sample, other DNA sequences also encode this same CDR3. The chain is built from TRBV9 and TRBJ2-5; D unresolved. Germline-derived CDR1 and CDR2 are SGDLS and YYNGEE. Trimming shortened V by 0 bases and J by 4 bases, and 10 bases separated the two germline ends. The CDR3 has 14 amino acids. In DNA, the CDR3 is TGTGCCAGCAGCGTAGCGGGTCGCATAGAGACCCAGTACTTC. Translated, it gives CASSVAGRIETQYF.

This clone was detected only a few times. The gene calls are TRBV27 and TRBJ1-2; TRBD1 matches 10 bases. The CDR3 totals 16 residues. Germline CDR1 is MNHEY and CDR2 is SMNVEV (reference sequence). J was trimmed by 4 bases and V by 3 bases; bases with no gene match: 8. The CDR3: CASSFLDRGLGYGYTF. The CDR3 DNA reads TGTGCCAGCAGTTTTTTAGACAGGGGGCTAGGCTATGGCTACACCTTC.

This chain uses TRBV30 with TRBJ2-3; 11 positions match TRBD1. Germline loops: CDR1 GTSNPN, CDR2 SVGIG (reference sequence). The junction had 6 bases not matched to a gene; V was cut back by 4 bases and J by 6 bases. The CDR3 is made up of 14 amino acids. CDR3 sequence (DNA): TGTGCCTGGAACCGGGACAGGGGGTTGGATACGCAGTATTTT. Its translation: CAWNRDRGLDTQYF.

The V call is TRBV28, the J call TRBJ1-4, with a weak D call TRBD1 (5 bases). Germline assignment: CDR1 MDHEN and CDR2 SYDVKM. V was pared by 3 bases and J by 0 bases, with 11 bases between. This CDR3 spans 16 amino acids. CDR3 DNA sequence: TGTGCCAGCAGTTTGATGACAGCGGCAACTAATGAAAAACTGTTTTTT. Translated, it gives CASSLMTAATNEKLFF.

The V call is TRBV5-1, the J call TRBJ2-7; 7 positions match TRBD1. V shed 5 bases, J shed 7 bases, and the junction held 9 bases outside the gene matches. The CDR3 has 13 amino acids. Germline CDR1 reads SGHRS; CDR2 reads YFSETQ. The CDR3 here is CASRAGGFLEQYF. The CDR3, as DNA: TGCGCCAGCAGGGCAGGGGGTTTTTTGGAGCAGTACTTC.

The rearrangement joins TRBV7-3 to TRBJ2-7; TRBD2 agrees at 10 bases. The germline CDR1 and CDR2 sequences are SGHTA and FQGTGA. The junction had 4 bases not matched to a gene; V was cut back by 2 bases and J by 3 bases. This CDR3 is 15 amino acids long. The CDR3 DNA is TGTGCCAGCAGCTTAGGAGCGGGAGGGCTCTACGAGCAGTACTTC. Protein sequence: CASSLGAGGLYEQYF.

The rearrangement uses TRBV7-8 and TRBJ2-1, with D possibly matching TRBD1 (5 bases). Germline assignment: CDR1 SGHVS and CDR2 FQNEAQ. Trimming took 5 bases from V and 3 from J, leaving 14 bases between them. This CDR3 contains 15 residues. CDR3 DNA sequence: TGTGCCAGCAGCCCGCCCCCGACAGTCTACAATGAGCAGTTCTTC. It is translated as CASSPPPTVYNEQFF.

The chain recombines TRBV18 with TRBJ1-1; maybe TRBD1 (6 bases). The V end was cut by 0 bases, the J end by 5 bases, with 13 bases between. This CDR3 is built from 15 residues. Looked up from germline, CDR1 is KGHSH and CDR2 is LQKENI. The CDR3 reads CASSPPAGGDTEAFF. CDR3 bases: TGTGCCAGCTCACCACCGGCGGGGGGCGATACTGAAGCTTTCTTT.

The chain joins TRBV5-1 to TRBJ2-7; 8 bases agree with TRBD2. The CDR3 totals 15 residues. V lost 0 bases and J lost 2; bases outside the gene matches: 4. CDR1 is SGHRS, CDR2 YFSETQ, per germline. The CDR3 DNA is TGCGCCAGCAGCTTGGGGACTAGCAGGGCCTACGAGCAGTACTTC. As protein: CASSLGTSRAYEQYF.

J is TRBJ1-5 and V is TRBV7-9; no reliable D call. Per germline, CDR1 SEHNR and CDR2 FQNEAQ (reference sequence). With 5 bases removed from V and 7 bases from J, the gap between germline ends came to 18 bases. The CDR3 spans 15 residues. For the CDR3, the DNA is TGTGCCAGCAGCCCATCAGGTCCGGATAGCCAGCCCCAGCATTTT. Protein: CASSPSGPDSQPQHF.

The chain has TRBV5-1 and TRBJ1-2, with 8 bases fitting TRBD1. V shed 3 bases and J 3 bases; nucleotides not matched to a gene: 4. The germline CDR1 and CDR2 sequences are SGHRS and YFSETQ. The CDR3 runs 14 residues. The chain's CDR3 is CASSSTGGYYGYTF. The CDR3 region has the DNA TGCGCCAGCAGCTCTACAGGGGGGTACTATGGCTACACCTTC.

V gene TRBV15 combines with J gene TRBJ1-5; TRBD1 matches 9 bases. The V segment lost 0 bases and the J segment 6 bases; nucleotides outside the gene matches: 3. The CDR3 length is 15 residues. Germline V lookup: CDR1 LNHNV, CDR2 YYDKDF (reference sequence). CDR3 residues: CATSRETGGSQPQHF. The CDR3 DNA is TGTGCCACCAGCAGAGAAACAGGGGGCAGTCAGCCCCAGCATTTT.

V is TRBV11-2 and J is TRBJ2-2; perhaps TRBD2 as D (6 bases). Deletions cut 3 bases from V and 1 base from J, with 6 bases between. Germline V gene sequence: CDR1 SGHAT, CDR2 FQNNGV. The CDR3 contains 14 residues. CDR3 sequence reads: CASSFSGNTGELFF. The CDR3 nucleotides are TGTGCCAGCAGCTTTAGCGGGAACACCGGGGAGCTGTTTTTT.

This chain joins TRBV9 and TRBJ2-5, with D tentatively TRBD1 or TRBD2 (5 bases each). This CDR3 is 13 amino acids long. Between the trimmed V and J ends, which lost 0 bases and 5 bases, there was a span of 8 bases. The germline CDR1 and CDR2 sequences are SGDLS and YYNGEE. The CDR3 region is CASSVGGTETQYF. The CDR3 nucleotides are TGTGCCAGCAGCGTAGGGGGGACCGAGACCCAGTACTTC.

This chain links TRBV19 with TRBJ2-7, with D uncertain. V was cut by 5 bases and J by 3 bases, with 14 bases left in between. The CDR3 contains 14 residues. Germline CDR1 LNHDA, CDR2 SQIVND (reference sequence). The CDR3: CASSDGLENYEQYF. In DNA form, the CDR3 reads TGTGCCAGTAGTGACGGGCTGGAGAACTACGAGCAGTACTTC.

V gene TRBV5-1 combines with J gene TRBJ2-5; D gene uncertain. The V end lost 0 bases, the J end lost 1 base, and 4 bases lay between the germline ends. CDR1 is SGHRS and CDR2 is YFSETQ in the germline V gene. CDR3 length: 13 residues. The CDR3 spells CASSLAFQETQYF. CDR3 nucleotides: TGCGCCAGCAGCTTGGCCTTCCAAGAGACCCAGTACTTC.